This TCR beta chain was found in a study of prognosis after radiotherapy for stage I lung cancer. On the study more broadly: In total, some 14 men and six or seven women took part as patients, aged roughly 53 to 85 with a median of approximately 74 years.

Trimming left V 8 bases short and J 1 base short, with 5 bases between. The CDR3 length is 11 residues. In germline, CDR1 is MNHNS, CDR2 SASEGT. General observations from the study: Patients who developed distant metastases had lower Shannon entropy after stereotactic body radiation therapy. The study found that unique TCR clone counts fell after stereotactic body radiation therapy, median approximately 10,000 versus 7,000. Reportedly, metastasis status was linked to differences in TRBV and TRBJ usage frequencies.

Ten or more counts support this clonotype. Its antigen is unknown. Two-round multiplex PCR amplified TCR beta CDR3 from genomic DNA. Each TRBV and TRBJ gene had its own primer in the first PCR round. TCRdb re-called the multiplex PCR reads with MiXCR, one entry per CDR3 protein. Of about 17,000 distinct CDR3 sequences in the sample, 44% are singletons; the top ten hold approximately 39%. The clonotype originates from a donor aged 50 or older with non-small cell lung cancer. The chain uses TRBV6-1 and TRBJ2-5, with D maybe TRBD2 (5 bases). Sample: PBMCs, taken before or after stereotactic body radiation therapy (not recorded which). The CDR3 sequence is CASRGQETQYF. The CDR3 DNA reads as TGTGCCAGCCGGGGCCAAGAGACCCAGTACTTC.